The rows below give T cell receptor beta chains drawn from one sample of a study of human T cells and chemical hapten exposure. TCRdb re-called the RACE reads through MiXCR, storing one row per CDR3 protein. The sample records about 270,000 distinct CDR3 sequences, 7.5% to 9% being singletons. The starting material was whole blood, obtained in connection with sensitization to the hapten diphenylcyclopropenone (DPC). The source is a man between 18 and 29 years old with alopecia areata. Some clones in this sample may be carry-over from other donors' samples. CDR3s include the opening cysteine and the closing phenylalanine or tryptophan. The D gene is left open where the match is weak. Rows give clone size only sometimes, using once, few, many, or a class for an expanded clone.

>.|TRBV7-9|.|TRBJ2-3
CASSQPQGRLTDTQYF
TGTGCCAGCAGCCAGCCACAGGGACGTTTGACAGATACGCAGTATTTT
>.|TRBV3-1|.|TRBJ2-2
CASSQESRTINTGELFF
TGTGCCAGCAGCCAAGAAAGTAGGACAATCAACACCGGGGAGCTGTTTTTT
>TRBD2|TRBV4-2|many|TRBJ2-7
CASSQTSGGAYEQYF
TGTGCCAGCAGCCAAACTAGCGGGGGGGCCTACGAGCAGTACTTC
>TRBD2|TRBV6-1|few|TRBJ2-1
CASRLAGGRYNEQFF
TGTGCCAGCAGACTAGCGGGGGGGCGATACAATGAGCAGTTCTTC
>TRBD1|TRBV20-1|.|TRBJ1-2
CSARRQGGYGYTF
TGCAGTGCTCGAAGACAGGGAGGCTATGGCTACACCTTC
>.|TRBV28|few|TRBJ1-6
CASRGGTFSPLHF
TGTGCCAGCAGGGGGGGGACGTTCTCACCCCTCCACTTT
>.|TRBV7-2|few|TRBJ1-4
CASSLEGRYEKLFF
TGTGCCAGCAGCTTAGAGGGGAGATATGAAAAACTGTTTTTT
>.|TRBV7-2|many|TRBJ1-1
CASSPDLNTEAFF
TGTGCCAGCAGCCCTGATCTGAACACTGAAGCTTTCTTT
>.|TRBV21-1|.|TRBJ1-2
CASSKTARANYGYTF
TGTGCCAGCAGCAAAACGGCCAGGGCAAACTATGGCTACACCTTC
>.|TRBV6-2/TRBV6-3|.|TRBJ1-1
CASGYGYTEAFF
TGTGCCAGCGGTTACGGATACACTGAAGCTTTCTTT
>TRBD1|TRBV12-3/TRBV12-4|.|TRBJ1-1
CASSHDRGLATEAFF
TGTGCCAGCAGTCACGACAGGGGGCTCGCCACTGAAGCTTTCTTT
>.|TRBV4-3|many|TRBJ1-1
CASSQDRGVNTEAFF
TGCGCCAGCAGCCAAGATAGGGGGGTGAACACTGAAGCTTTCTTT
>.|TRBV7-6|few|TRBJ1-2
CASSSQSENYGYTF
TGTGCCAGCAGCAGCCAAAGCGAAAACTATGGCTACACCTTC
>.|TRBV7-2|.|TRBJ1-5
CASSNVWGAEGNQPQHF
TGTGCCAGCAGCAATGTATGGGGGGCGGAGGGCAATCAGCCCCAGCATTTT
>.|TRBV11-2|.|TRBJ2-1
CASSSARRVSYNEQFF
TGTGCCAGCAGCTCCGCCCGGCGGGTATCCTACAATGAGCAGTTCTTC
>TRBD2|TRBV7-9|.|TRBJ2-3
CASSPRRGGQDTQYF
TGTGCCAGCAGTCCAAGGCGGGGGGGCCAAGATACGCAGTATTTT
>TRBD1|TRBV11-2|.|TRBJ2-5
CASSFSKRGPETQYF
TGTGCCAGCAGTTTTTCTAAGAGGGGGCCGGAGACCCAGTACTTC
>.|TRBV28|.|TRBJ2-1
CASSSPNNEQFF
TGTGCCAGCAGTTCCCCCAACAATGAGCAGTTCTTC
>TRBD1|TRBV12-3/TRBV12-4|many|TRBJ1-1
CASSSTGGITEAFF
TGTGCCAGCAGCAGCACAGGGGGCATCACTGAAGCTTTCTTT
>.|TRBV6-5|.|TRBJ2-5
CASSTLRGAETQYF
TGTGCCAGCAGTACCTTAAGGGGGGCAGAGACCCAGTACTTC
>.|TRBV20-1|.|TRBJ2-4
CSASQQLAKNIQYF
TGCAGTGCTAGTCAGCAGCTAGCCAAAAACATTCAGTACTTC
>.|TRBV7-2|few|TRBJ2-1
CASSLGSGGTYNEQFF
TGTGCCAGCAGCTTAGGGTCCGGGGGCACCTACAATGAGCAGTTCTTC
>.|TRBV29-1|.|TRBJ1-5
CSVAWSNQPQHF
TGCAGCGTTGCATGGAGCAATCAGCCCCAGCATTTT
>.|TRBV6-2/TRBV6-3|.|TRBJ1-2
CASSREIFYGYTF
TGTGCCAGCAGCAGAGAGATATTCTATGGCTACACCTTC
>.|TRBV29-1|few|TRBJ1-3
CSVGLSGNTIYF
TGCAGCGTGGGGCTCTCTGGAAACACCATATATTTT
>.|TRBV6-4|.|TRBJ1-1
CASTTIGRALSGDTEAFF
TGTGCCAGCACCACCATCGGGCGAGCTCTGTCGGGTGACACTGAAGCTTTCTTT
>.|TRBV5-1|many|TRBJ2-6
CASSLGRETGWANVLTF
TGCGCCAGCAGCTTGGGAAGGGAAACCGGTTGGGCCAACGTCCTGACTTTC
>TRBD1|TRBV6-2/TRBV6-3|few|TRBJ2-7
CASSLGQPTYEQYF
TGTGCCAGCAGCCTGGGACAGCCTACCTACGAGCAGTACTTC